This T cell receptor (beta chain) derives from a study of molecular identifiers for immune sequencing clone quantification. In the study overall: In the replicates, RNA derived from approximately 20,000 or 100,000 naive CD8 cells was divided into five parts, and four were sequenced.

Naive CD8 libraries came from roughly 20,000 to 1,000,000 sorted cells with 10%, 30% or 50% RNA. Based on a CD8+CD4-CCR7+CD45RA+ profile, naive CD8 T cells were sorted. The bulk TCR libraries were made with methods described before and with listed TCR primers. TCRdb processed the PCR reads anew with MiXCR; each CDR3 protein has one entry. Found here are fewer than 45,000 distinct CDR3 sequences, approximately 20% of them singletons; the top ten hold roughly 1%. This clonotype was recorded at least ten times. The sample was naive CD8+ T cells from blood, with Jurkat cell RNA spiked in. Documented subset: FACS-sorted CD8+CD4-CCR7+CD45RA+ naive T cells. This TCR was sampled from a human donor in good health. Some libraries in this study had Jurkat cell RNA spiked in.

The CDR3: CASKFTGTGAHEQYF. The CDR3 DNA reads TGTGCCAGCAAGTTTACCGGGACAGGGGCCCACGAGCAGTACTTC. The chain recombines TRBV27 with TRBJ2-7; 10 nucleotides line up with TRBD1. Trimming cost V 7 bases and J 5 bases; bases outside gene matches: 11. The CDR3 spans 15 residues. Germline V gene sequence: CDR1 MNHEY, CDR2 SMNVEV (reference sequence).